The sample holds many counts of the clone carrying this TCR beta chain. Its target is unknown. This CDR3 spans 15 amino acids. CDR1 is MNHEY, CDR2 SVGAGI, per germline. V was cut by 2 bases and J by 2 bases, with 10 bases left in between. The data stem from a study of CD8+CD57+ T cells in acquired aplastic anemia. Study information: The average for DNA from sorted CD4+ and CD8+ cells was roughly 3 ug. General study results and limits: Patients shared approximately 30 CD8+ CDR3 sequences with controls.

Flow cytometry had shown expanded CD8+CD57+ cells in the patients chosen for sequencing. Patients uniformly had severe acquired aplastic anemia. CDR3 and TCR beta VDJ profiling relied on genomic DNA as the template. MiXCR was run by TCRdb on the reads, yielding one entry per CDR3 protein. The table records about 40,000 distinct CDR3 sequences, about 60% of them present only once. The sample taken for sequencing was sorted CD4+, CD8+, or CD8+CD57+ T cells (not recorded which) from PBMCs. This receptor was taken from a human donor with aplastic anemia. The chain employs TRBV6-5 and TRBJ2-1; a weak D match, TRBD1 (6 bases). The CDR3 reads CASSYGQGPYNEQFF. The DNA of the CDR3 is TGTGCCAGCAGTTACGGGCAGGGGCCCTACAATGAGCAGTTCTTC.